This is a list of T cell receptor beta chains from one sample in a study of Graves' ophthalmopathy and Graves' hyperthyroidism. MiXCR, applied by TCRdb to the multiplex PCR reads, yields one record per CDR3 protein. In the table there are approximately 160,000 distinct CDR3 sequences, 30% to 45% of which are singletons. Sequencing was performed on peripheral blood. Every receptor here comes from a middle-aged woman with Graves' ophthalmopathy. The CDR3 runs from the conserved cysteine through the conserved F or W. D genes are given only for firm matches. Clone size is not always given. Where it is, it says once, few, many or a class for expanded clones.

v_call	clone_size	cdr3_length	j_call	d_call	cdr3_nt	cdr3_aa
TRBV20-1	.	14	TRBJ2-5	.	TGCAGTGCTAGAGGTCGAGGGGGGCTGGAGACCCAGTACTTC	CSARGRGGLETQYF
TRBV13	many	16	TRBJ2-7	.	TGTGCCAGCAGCTTAGGCTCTGGTCGATCGTCGGGTGAGCAGTACTTC	CASSLGSGRSSGEQYF
TRBV7-8	many	15	TRBJ1-1	.	TGTGCCAGCAGCTTAGGACGGAGAGGGAACACTGAAGCTTTCTTT	CASSLGRRGNTEAFF
TRBV6-5	.	16	TRBJ2-2	TRBD1	TGTGCCAGCAGTTACTCGCCGGGACAGGGTAATGGGGAGCTGTTTTTT	CASSYSPGQGNGELFF
TRBV27	few	14	TRBJ1-2	TRBD1	TGTGCCAGCAGGAGGACAGGGTTTAACTATGGCTACACCTTC	CASRRTGFNYGYTF
TRBV6-2/TRBV6-3	few	13	TRBJ1-1	.	TGTGCCAGCAGTTACAGAGGTTGGACTGAAGCTTTCTTT	CASSYRGWTEAFF
TRBV5-1	many	12	TRBJ1-2	.	TGCGCCAGCAGCCCGAGGGATGATGGCTACACCTTC	CASSPRDDGYTF
TRBV11-2	many	16	TRBJ2-2	TRBD2	TGTGCCAGCAGCCCCGGGACTAGCGGAAACACCGGGGAGCTGTTTTTT	CASSPGTSGNTGELFF
TRBV28	many	16	TRBJ1-1	.	TGTGCCAGCAGTTTACGCCGGGGACCCAGGAACACTGAAGCTTTCTTT	CASSLRRGPRNTEAFF
TRBV30	many	14	TRBJ1-1	.	TGTGCCTGGAGTACCGCAGGGTCTTACACTGAAGCTTTCTTT	CAWSTAGSYTEAFF
TRBV6-1	.	15	TRBJ2-5	.	TGTGCCAGCAGCCCCGGTGCTAGCTTTCAAGAGACCCAGTACTTC	CASSPGASFQETQYF
TRBV7-4	many	11	TRBJ1-3	.	TGTGCCAGCAACCCTGGAAACACCATATATTTT	CASNPGNTIYF
TRBV12-3/TRBV12-4	once	17	TRBJ1-1	TRBD1	TGTGCCAGCAGTCTGAGACAGGGCTCCCCCATGGCCACTGAAGCTTTCTTT	CASSLRQGSPMATEAFF
TRBV14	many	17	TRBJ1-6	.	TGTGCCAGCAGCCAAGTTCGATTGACTCGAGCCGGGTCACCCCTCCACTTT	CASSQVRLTRAGSPLHF
TRBV28	.	14	TRBJ1-1	TRBD1	TGTGCCAGCAGTTACTTCGACAGGGGGTCTGAAGCTTTCTTT	CASSYFDRGSEAFF
TRBV5-1	many	13	TRBJ2-2	.	TGCGCCAGCAGCCCAGTAGTAACCGGGGAGCTGTTTTTT	CASSPVVTGELFF
TRBV11-1	once	14	TRBJ1-2	.	TGTGCCAGCAGCTCCTTACCCCGGATTGATGGCTACACCTTC	CASSSLPRIDGYTF
TRBV12-3/TRBV12-4	many	14	TRBJ1-2	.	TGTGCCAGCAGTCCCCAGGCGGGGTATAATGGCTACACCTTC	CASSPQAGYNGYTF
TRBV28	many	17	TRBJ2-7	TRBD2	TGTGCCAGCAGAACCTCAGCGGGGGCAGGGAAAGGCTACGAGCAGTACTTC	CASRTSAGAGKGYEQYF
TRBV20-1	many	15	TRBJ1-2	TRBD1	TGCAGTGCTCAGCCTTATGGACAGGGAATGGGTGGCTACACCTTC	CSAQPYGQGMGGYTF
TRBV19	many	14	TRBJ1-2	.	TGTGCCAGTAGTACCCAACCAGGACAAAGCGGCTACACCTTC	CASSTQPGQSGYTF
TRBV6-1	.	14	TRBJ2-7	.	TGTGCCAGCAGTAGGACCATCGGGGCCTACGAGCAGTACTTC	CASSRTIGAYEQYF
TRBV11-2	many	15	TRBJ1-2	TRBD1	TGTGCCAGCAGCTTAGATTTTACAGGGGAGGATGGCTACACCTTC	CASSLDFTGEDGYTF
TRBV6-1	few	16	TRBJ2-5	TRBD1	TGTGCCAGCAGTCCCTGGGGGACAGGGGGCCGGAAGACCCAGTACTTC	CASSPWGTGGRKTQYF
TRBV20-1	.	15	TRBJ2-5	.	TGCAGTGCCAGATCCGGGAGTGGGATCCAAGAGACCCAGTACTTC	CSARSGSGIQETQYF
TRBV3-1	many	15	TRBJ1-5	TRBD1	TGTGCCAGCAGCCAAGATTCGACAGGGAATCAGCCCCAGCATTTT	CASSQDSTGNQPQHF
TRBV12-3/TRBV12-4	many	11	TRBJ1-6	.	TGTGCCAGCAGTTTCGGATCACCCCTCCACTTT	CASSFGSPLHF
TRBV5-1	many	15	TRBJ2-2	.	TGCGCCAGCAGCCCTGGACAGCCGAACACCGGGGAGCTGTTTTTT	CASSPGQPNTGELFF
TRBV28	many	13	TRBJ1-2	TRBD1	TGTGCCAGCACTTCCACGACAGGGCTTGGCTACACCTTC	CASTSTTGLGYTF
TRBV12-3/TRBV12-4	.	14	TRBJ2-5	.	TGTGCCAGCACACGCCCAGGGAACCAAGAGACCCAGTACTTC	CASTRPGNQETQYF
TRBV6-2/TRBV6-3	once	13	TRBJ2-5	.	TGTGCCTTAGCCCGGGGCGTGGGAGAGACCCAGTACTTC	CALARGVGETQYF
TRBV10-3	many	17	TRBJ1-5	.	TGTGCCATCAGTGAGTCGTTGGCAGGCGGGAGCAATCAGCCCCAGCATTTT	CAISESLAGGSNQPQHF
TRBV4-2	many	15	TRBJ2-5	.	TGTGCCAGCAGCCAAGAAGGGCCCAGTAAAGAGACCCAGTACTTC	CASSQEGPSKETQYF
TRBV18	few	17	TRBJ2-2	TRBD2	TGTGCCAGCTCACCGTCGGGAGGCCCCGCTTTGACCGGGGAGCTGTTTTTT	CASSPSGGPALTGELFF
TRBV15	many	18	TRBJ2-6	TRBD1	TGTGCCACCAGCGGCCGGGACAGGACGAGCTCTGGGGCCAACGTCCTGACTTTC	CATSGRDRTSSGANVLTF
TRBV30	.	13	TRBJ1-1	TRBD1	TGTGCCTGGAGCCGACAGGGGCGCACTGAAGCTTTCTTT	CAWSRQGRTEAFF
TRBV12-3/TRBV12-4	.	13	TRBJ1-2	.	TGTGCCAGCAGCTTCCACGGCTCGCGGGGCTACACCTTC	CASSFHGSRGYTF
TRBV19	many	15	TRBJ2-7	TRBD1	TGTGCCAGTAGTTTACAGGGGGCCGAGCACTACGAGCAGTACTTC	CASSLQGAEHYEQYF
TRBV24-1	.	15	TRBJ2-7	.	TGTGCCACCAGTTTCGGCCAGGAGGGCTCCTACGAGCAGTACTTC	CATSFGQEGSYEQYF
TRBV18	many	15	TRBJ1-5	.	TGTGCCAGCTCACCCGGGGCCGGGAACAATCAGCCCCAGCATTTT	CASSPGAGNNQPQHF
TRBV6-2/TRBV6-3	many	17	TRBJ2-5	TRBD2	TGTGCCAGCAGTTACACGGCTCTAGCGGGAGTTTGGGAGACCCAGTACTTC	CASSYTALAGVWETQYF
TRBV15	many	20	TRBJ2-3	TRBD2	TGTGCCACCAGCAGAGATACCTCCCCGACTAGCGGGAGGGGCACAGATACGCAGTATTTT	CATSRDTSPTSGRGTDTQYF
TRBV6-2/TRBV6-3	many	12	TRBJ1-2	.	TGTGCCAGCAGTTACGTCGGGAATGGCTACACCTTC	CASSYVGNGYTF
TRBV20-1	many	15	TRBJ2-6	.	TGCAGTGCTTGGCTACCGGTCTCTGGGGCCAACGTCCTGACTTTC	CSAWLPVSGANVLTF
TRBV2	many	15	TRBJ1-6	.	TGTGCCAGCCTTCCTGGGAGCTCCTATAATTCACCCCTCCACTTT	CASLPGSSYNSPLHF
TRBV19	.	15	TRBJ1-1	TRBD1	TGTGCCAGTCAGAGGGACAGGGCTCTGAACACTGAAGCTTTCTTT	CASQRDRALNTEAFF
TRBV7-2	many	15	TRBJ2-2	.	TGTGCCAGCAGCTTAGCGGGGGGGCCATCCGGGGAGCTGTTTTTT	CASSLAGGPSGELFF
TRBV6-1	many	15	TRBJ1-1	.	TGTGCCAGCAGCGCTACGACCGCCGGGACCACTGAAGCTTTCTTT	CASSATTAGTTEAFF
TRBV5-6	many	14	TRBJ2-2	.	TGTGCCAGCAGCTTTGGGCAGAACACCGGGGAGCTGTTTTTT	CASSFGQNTGELFF
TRBV12-3/TRBV12-4	.	14	TRBJ2-7	.	TGTGCCAGCAGTGCTAGACAGACCCGTTCGAGATTGAACTTC	CASSARQTRSRLNF
TRBV20-1	many	15	TRBJ2-7	TRBD2	TGCAGTGCTAACGGACTAGCGGGGCCAGCCTACGAGCAGTACTTC	CSANGLAGPAYEQYF
TRBV19	many	16	TRBJ1-5	TRBD1	TGTGCCAGTAGTATTCGACACGGGACAGGGGAACAGCCCCAGCATTTT	CASSIRHGTGEQPQHF
TRBV4-1	few	17	TRBJ1-2	TRBD1	TGCGCCAGCAGCCAAGATTCCTGGACAGGGGACTTCTATGGCTACACCTTC	CASSQDSWTGDFYGYTF
TRBV7-3	many	14	TRBJ2-7	.	TGTGCCAGCAGCCCAACAGGGTCTCCCTACGAGCAGTACTTC	CASSPTGSPYEQYF
TRBV12-3/TRBV12-4	.	13	TRBJ2-7	.	TGTGCCAGCAGTCCCCGACCAAACGACGAGCAGTACTTC	CASSPRPNDEQYF
TRBV5-1	many	14	TRBJ1-1	TRBD1	TGCGCCAGCAGCTGGGGACAGATGGGTGCTGAAGCTTTCTTT	CASSWGQMGAEAFF
TRBV5-1	many	14	TRBJ1-5	.	TGCGCCAGCAGCTTGGCGGGTGGCCATCAGCCCCAGCATTTT	CASSLAGGHQPQHF
TRBV28	many	15	TRBJ2-5	.	TGTGCCAGCAAGGAGGACAAAAACGTCCAAGAGACCCAGTACTTC	CASKEDKNVQETQYF
TRBV11-2	many	14	TRBJ2-2	TRBD2	TGTGCCAGCAGCAACGGGGGGTTAGCCGGGGAGCTGTTTTTT	CASSNGGLAGELFF
TRBV19	many	13	TRBJ1-6	.	TGTGCCAGTAGTATTATGGGATTTGAAACCCTCCACTTT	CASSIMGFETLHF